Included here is one TCR beta chain sequence, with context. This entry belongs to a study of blood T cell repertoires in COVID-19. Study details: The samples span acute and convalescent COVID-19 from the United States, Italy and Spain. From T cells, B-cell-depleted T cells, or PBMCs came the material, which was cDNA or gDNA.

The germline V gene encodes CDR1 ENHRY and CDR2 SYGVKD. This CDR3 is 19 amino acids long. Trimming at V came to 2 bases and at J to 5 bases, leaving 14 bases not matched to a gene. In the authors' workflow: From reference gene primer amplification, estimates of nucleated cell counts were derived. Profiled with immunoSEQ multiplex PCR; TCRdb holds only in-frame clones, not every one. The V and J calls and the clone size are those of that table, but D and trimming were determined from the DNA. The sample records 150,000 to 200,000 clones, 83% being singletons. Sequencing used peripheral blood. This chain connects TRBV10-3 to TRBJ2-3; the match to TRBD1 covers 12 bases. This clonotype was sampled from a human donor in a cohort sampled during active COVID-19. The DNA for the CDR3 is TGTGCCATCAGTGAGAAGGGAGTCCGCGGGACAGGGGGCCGAGATACGCAGTATTTT. Translating gives CAISEKGVRGTGGRDTQYF.